A selection of T cell receptor beta chains follows, all from one sample in a study of control samples from healthy donors and cancer patients. TCRdb's copy holds only in-frame clones and misses some; the assay was immunoSEQ multiplex PCR. The data contain 100,000 to 150,000 clones, less than 90% of them seen just once; the ten biggest clones take up around 1.8%. The specimen was blood. Source of these receptors: a man aged 18 to 29 in good health. Both conserved end residues are part of each CDR3. Each record gives: V gene, clone size, J gene, D gene, CDR3 protein, CDR3 DNA. The D gene is left open where the match is weak. Clone size appears in some rows only: once, few, many, or a class for an expanded clone.

V gene: TRBV9; clone size: .; J gene: TRBJ1-4; D gene: .; CDR3 protein: CASSDGVREKLFF; CDR3 DNA: TGTGCCAGCAGCGATGGGGTTAGGGAAAAACTGTTTTTT
V gene: TRBV5-1; clone size: .; J gene: TRBJ2-2; D gene: .; CDR3 protein: CASSLANRSRLNTGELFF; CDR3 DNA: TGCGCCAGCAGCTTGGCCAACCGGTCTCGGCTGAACACCGGGGAGCTGTTTTTT
V gene: TRBV27; clone size: .; J gene: TRBJ1-5; D gene: .; CDR3 protein: CASPWTRQLYIGNQPQHF; CDR3 DNA: TGTGCCAGCCCTTGGACACGTCAACTATATATTGGCAATCAGCCCCAGCATTTT
V gene: TRBV7-6; clone size: .; J gene: TRBJ2-3; D gene: .; CDR3 protein: CASSLDAAGVTDTQYF; CDR3 DNA: TGTGCCAGCAGCTTAGATGCGGCAGGGGTCACAGATACGCAGTATTTT
V gene: TRBV5-6; clone size: .; J gene: TRBJ1-5; D gene: .; CDR3 protein: CASSLGDDYSNQPQHF; CDR3 DNA: TGTGCCAGCAGCTTGGGGGACGACTATAGCAATCAGCCCCAGCATTTT
V gene: TRBV27; clone size: .; J gene: TRBJ2-6; D gene: TRBD1; CDR3 protein: CASSRKGQGSSGANVLTF; CDR3 DNA: TGTGCCAGCAGTCGAAAAGGACAGGGCAGCTCTGGGGCCAACGTCCTGACTTTC
V gene: TRBV18; clone size: .; J gene: TRBJ1-2; D gene: .; CDR3 protein: CASSLSSGRGNSDSYGYTF; CDR3 DNA: TGTGCCAGCTCACTATCATCGGGCAGGGGTAACTCCGACTCTTATGGCTACACCTTC
V gene: TRBV11-2; clone size: .; J gene: TRBJ1-5; D gene: .; CDR3 protein: CASSLSRGGSNQPQHF; CDR3 DNA: TGTGCCAGCAGCTTATCCCGAGGGGGGAGCAATCAGCCCCAGCATTTT
V gene: TRBV7-9; clone size: .; J gene: TRBJ2-1; D gene: TRBD1; CDR3 protein: CASSPGQGSYNEQFF; CDR3 DNA: TGTGCCAGCAGCCCGGGACAGGGCTCCTACAATGAGCAGTTCTTC
V gene: TRBV5-1; clone size: .; J gene: TRBJ2-6; D gene: .; CDR3 protein: CASSLLESGANVLTF; CDR3 DNA: TGCGCCAGCAGCTTGTTGGAGTCTGGGGCCAACGTCCTGACTTTC
V gene: TRBV4-1; clone size: .; J gene: TRBJ2-1; D gene: .; CDR3 protein: CASSQERLAYNEQFF; CDR3 DNA: TGCGCCAGCAGCCAAGAAAGGCTGGCCTACAATGAGCAGTTCTTC
V gene: TRBV6-2/TRBV6-3; clone size: .; J gene: TRBJ2-7; D gene: .; CDR3 protein: CASSYSWSPEQYF; CDR3 DNA: TGTGCCAGCAGTTACTCGTGGAGTCCCGAGCAGTACTTC
V gene: TRBV7-2; clone size: .; J gene: TRBJ2-7; D gene: TRBD2; CDR3 protein: CASKLAGDYYEQYF; CDR3 DNA: TGTGCCAGCAAACTAGCGGGAGATTACTACGAGCAGTACTTC
V gene: TRBV10-1; clone size: .; J gene: TRBJ2-3; D gene: .; CDR3 protein: CASSLAWQGPQYF; CDR3 DNA: TGCGCCAGCAGTCTAGCGTGGCAGGGCCCGCAGTATTTT
V gene: TRBV19; clone size: .; J gene: TRBJ1-1; D gene: TRBD1; CDR3 protein: CASRSNPGGTGFSEAFF; CDR3 DNA: TGTGCCAGTAGATCGAATCCCGGAGGGACAGGTTTTTCTGAAGCTTTCTTT
V gene: TRBV5-1; clone size: once; J gene: TRBJ1-4; D gene: .; CDR3 protein: CASRAQGFRNEKLFF; CDR3 DNA: TGCGCCAGCAGAGCCCAGGGGTTCAGGAATGAAAAACTGTTTTTT
V gene: TRBV14; clone size: .; J gene: TRBJ2-3; D gene: TRBD1; CDR3 protein: CASSQVPTRGQGNTQYF; CDR3 DNA: TGTGCCAGCAGCCAAGTACCGACCAGGGGACAGGGGAATACGCAGTATTTT
V gene: TRBV25-1; clone size: .; J gene: TRBJ2-1; D gene: .; CDR3 protein: CASSAPGAPNEQFF; CDR3 DNA: TGTGCCAGCAGTGCGCCCGGGGCTCCAAATGAGCAGTTCTTC
V gene: TRBV28; clone size: once; J gene: TRBJ2-5; D gene: .; CDR3 protein: CASSGSGVTQETQYF; CDR3 DNA: TGTGCCAGCAGCGGTAGCGGAGTCACCCAAGAGACCCAGTACTTC
V gene: TRBV9; clone size: once; J gene: TRBJ2-7; D gene: .; CDR3 protein: CASSVEMDSGEEQYF; CDR3 DNA: TGTGCCAGCAGCGTAGAGATGGACTCCGGTGAGGAGCAGTACTTC